This T cell receptor beta chain appears in the sequencing data of a study of brain T cells in children with intractable seizures. Here immunoSEQ multiplex PCR was the method, and the copy in TCRdb shows in-frame clones only, minus some. The profile shows around 340,000 clones, over 85% of them singletons. Study conclusions and caveats: Only CDR3 sequence similarity suggested viral specificity, without known HCMV serostatus. Pre-surgery blood may have been undersampled, hiding some clones.

Germline lookup yields CDR1 LNHDA and CDR2 SQIVND (reference sequence). This CDR3 contains 14 residues. The ends were cut back, 6 bases at V and 0 bases at J, with 9 bases in the middle. Noted time point: blood from clinic visit 5 months post-surgery; TSC patient then seizure free. Only cases whose brain tissue showed the highest T cell transcript signatures were sequenced. Patients received at least one anti-epileptic drug before surgery. A note on this clone: Its antigen is unidentified.

The TCR originated in a boy younger than two with tuberous sclerosis and intractable seizures. The starting material was peripheral blood, obtained roughly 5 months after surgery. The chain uses TRBV19 and TRBJ1-3; D not resolved. In DNA, the CDR3 is TGTGCCAGTAGGGGCAGCCACTCTGGAAACACCATATATTTT. As protein: CASRGSHSGNTIYF.